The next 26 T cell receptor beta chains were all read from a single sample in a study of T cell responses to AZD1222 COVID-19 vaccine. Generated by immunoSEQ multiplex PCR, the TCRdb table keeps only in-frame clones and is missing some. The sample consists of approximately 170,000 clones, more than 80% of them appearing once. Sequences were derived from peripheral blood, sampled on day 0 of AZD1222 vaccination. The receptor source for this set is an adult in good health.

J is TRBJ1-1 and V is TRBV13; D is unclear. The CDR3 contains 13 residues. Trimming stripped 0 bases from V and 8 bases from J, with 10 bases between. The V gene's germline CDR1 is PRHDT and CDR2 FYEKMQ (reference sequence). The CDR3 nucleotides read TGTGCCAGCAGCTTAGGGACCCCCGCCGAAGCTTTCTTT. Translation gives CASSLGTPAEAFF.

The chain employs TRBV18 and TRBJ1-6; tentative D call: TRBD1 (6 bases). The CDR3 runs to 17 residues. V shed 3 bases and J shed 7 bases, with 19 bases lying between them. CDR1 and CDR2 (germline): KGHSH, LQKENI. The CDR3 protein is CASSPLQGLQRNSPLHF. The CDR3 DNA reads TGTGCCAGCTCACCGCTACAGGGACTTCAACGGAATTCACCCCTCCACTTT.

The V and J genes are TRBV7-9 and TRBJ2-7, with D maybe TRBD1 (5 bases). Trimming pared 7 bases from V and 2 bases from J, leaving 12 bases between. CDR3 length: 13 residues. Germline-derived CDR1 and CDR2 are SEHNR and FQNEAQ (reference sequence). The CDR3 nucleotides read TGTGCCAGCATCAGGGCCATACCCTACGAGCAGTACTTC. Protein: CASIRAIPYEQYF.

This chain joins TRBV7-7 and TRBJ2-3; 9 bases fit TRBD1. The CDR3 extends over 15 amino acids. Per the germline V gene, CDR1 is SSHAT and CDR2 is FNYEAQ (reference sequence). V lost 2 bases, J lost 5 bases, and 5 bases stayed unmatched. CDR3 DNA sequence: TGTGCCAGCAGCTTAAATGGGGGACAGGGAGATACGCAGTATTTT. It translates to CASSLNGGQGDTQYF.

CDR3 amino acids: CASSQVKSFGFDTQYF. The CDR3 nucleotides read TGTGCCAGCAGCCAAGTGAAATCTTTCGGCTTCGATACGCAGTATTTT. The V call is TRBV3-1 (or the pseudogene TRBV3-2), the J call TRBJ2-3, with D uncertain. V was shortened by 1 base and J by 6 bases, with 17 bases between the two germline ends. The CDR3 extends over 16 amino acids. Germline CDR1 LGHDT, CDR2 YNNKEL (reference sequence).

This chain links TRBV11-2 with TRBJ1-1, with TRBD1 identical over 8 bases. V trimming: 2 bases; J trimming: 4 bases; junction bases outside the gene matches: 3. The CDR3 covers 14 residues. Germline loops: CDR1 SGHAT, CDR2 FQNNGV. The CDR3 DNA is TGTGCCAGCAGCTTACGGACAGGGCTCACTGAAGCTTTCTTT. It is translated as CASSLRTGLTEAFF.

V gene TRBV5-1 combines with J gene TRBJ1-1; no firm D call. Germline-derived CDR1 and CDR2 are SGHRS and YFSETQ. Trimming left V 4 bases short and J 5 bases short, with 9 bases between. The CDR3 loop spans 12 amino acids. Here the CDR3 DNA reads TGCGCCAGCAGCCGCGGGGAAACTGAAGCTTTCTTT. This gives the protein CASSRGETEAFF. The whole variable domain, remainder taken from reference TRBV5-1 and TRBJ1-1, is KAGVTQTPRYLIKTRGQQVTLSCSPISGHRSVSWYQQTPGQGLQFLFEYFSETQRNKGNFPGRFSGRQFSNSRSEMNVSTLELGDSALYLCASSRGETEAFFGQGTRLTVV.

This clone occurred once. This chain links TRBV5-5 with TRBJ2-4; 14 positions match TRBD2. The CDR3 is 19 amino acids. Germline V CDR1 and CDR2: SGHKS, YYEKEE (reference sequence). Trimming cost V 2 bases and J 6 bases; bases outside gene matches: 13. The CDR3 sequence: CASSLSPPGLAGVGNIQYF. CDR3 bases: TGTGCCAGCAGCTTAAGCCCGCCGGGACTAGCGGGAGTCGGAAACATTCAGTACTTC.

CDR3 sequence (DNA): TGCGCCAGCAGCCCATTCGGAAGGGCAAGTACCTTTGGCTACACCTTC. It codes for CASSPFGRASTFGYTF. V gene TRBV4-1 combines with J gene TRBJ1-2; D is unclear. Germline-derived CDR1 and CDR2 are MGHRA and YSYEKL. This CDR3 comprises 16 residues. Trimming left V 4 bases short and J 7 bases short, with 22 bases between.

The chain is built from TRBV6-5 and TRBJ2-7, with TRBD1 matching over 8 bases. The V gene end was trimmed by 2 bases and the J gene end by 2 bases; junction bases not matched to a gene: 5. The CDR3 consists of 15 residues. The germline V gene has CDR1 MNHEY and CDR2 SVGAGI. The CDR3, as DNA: TGTGCCAGCAGTTACGTCAGGACAGGGACCTACGAGCAGTACTTC. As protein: CASSYVRTGTYEQYF.

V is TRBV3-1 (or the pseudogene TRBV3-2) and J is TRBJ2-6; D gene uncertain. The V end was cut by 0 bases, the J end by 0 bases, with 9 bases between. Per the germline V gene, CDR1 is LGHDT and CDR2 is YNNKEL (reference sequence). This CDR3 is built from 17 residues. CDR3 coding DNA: TGTGCCAGCAGCCAAGATTCCGCGCCCTCTGGGGCCAACGTCCTGACTTTC. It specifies CASSQDSAPSGANVLTF.

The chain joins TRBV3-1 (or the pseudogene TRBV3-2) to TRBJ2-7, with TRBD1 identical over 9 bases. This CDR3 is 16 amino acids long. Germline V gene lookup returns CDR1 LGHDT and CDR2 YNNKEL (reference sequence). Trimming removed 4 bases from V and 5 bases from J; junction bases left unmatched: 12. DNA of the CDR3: TGTGCCAGCAGCCGAGCCGGGACAGGGTTTAGCCACGAGCAGTACTTC. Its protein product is CASSRAGTGFSHEQYF.

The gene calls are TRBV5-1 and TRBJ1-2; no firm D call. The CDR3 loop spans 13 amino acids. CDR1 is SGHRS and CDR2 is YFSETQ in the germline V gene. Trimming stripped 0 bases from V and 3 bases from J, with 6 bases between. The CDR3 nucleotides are TGCGCCAGCAGCTTGGCGGGCGACTATGGCTACACCTTC. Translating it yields CASSLAGDYGYTF.

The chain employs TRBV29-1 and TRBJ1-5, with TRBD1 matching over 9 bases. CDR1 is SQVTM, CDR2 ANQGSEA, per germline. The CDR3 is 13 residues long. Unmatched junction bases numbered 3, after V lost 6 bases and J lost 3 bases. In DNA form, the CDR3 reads TGCAGCGTGGGACAGGGATACAATCAGCCCCAGCATTTT. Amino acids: CSVGQGYNQPQHF.

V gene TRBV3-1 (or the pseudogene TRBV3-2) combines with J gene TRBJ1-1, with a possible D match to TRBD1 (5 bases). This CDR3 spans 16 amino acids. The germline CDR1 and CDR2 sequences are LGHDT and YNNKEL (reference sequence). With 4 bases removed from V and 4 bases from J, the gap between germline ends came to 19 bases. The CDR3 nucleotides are TGTGCCAGCAGCCTAGGTTGGGCCAGGGTTGGCACTGAAGCTTTCTTT. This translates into CASSLGWARVGTEAFF.

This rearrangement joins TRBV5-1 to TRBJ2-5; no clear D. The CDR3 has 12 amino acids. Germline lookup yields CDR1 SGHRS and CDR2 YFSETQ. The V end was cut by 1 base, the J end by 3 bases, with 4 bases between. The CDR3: CASSLSEETQYF. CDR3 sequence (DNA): TGCGCCAGCAGCTTGTCGGAAGAGACCCAGTACTTC.

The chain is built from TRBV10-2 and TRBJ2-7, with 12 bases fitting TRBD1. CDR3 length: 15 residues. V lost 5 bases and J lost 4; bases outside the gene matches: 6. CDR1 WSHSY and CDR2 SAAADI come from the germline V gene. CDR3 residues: CASSRDRGPFYEQYF. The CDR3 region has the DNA TGCGCCAGCAGTCGGGACAGGGGGCCCTTTTACGAGCAGTACTTC.

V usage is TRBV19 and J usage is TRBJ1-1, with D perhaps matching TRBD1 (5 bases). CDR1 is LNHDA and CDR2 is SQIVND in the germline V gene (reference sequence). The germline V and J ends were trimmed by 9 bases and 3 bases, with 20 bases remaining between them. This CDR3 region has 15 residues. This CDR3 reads CASQRGAGAYTEAFF. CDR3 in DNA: TGTGCCAGCCAACGAGGGGCCGGGGCCTACACTGAAGCTTTCTTT.

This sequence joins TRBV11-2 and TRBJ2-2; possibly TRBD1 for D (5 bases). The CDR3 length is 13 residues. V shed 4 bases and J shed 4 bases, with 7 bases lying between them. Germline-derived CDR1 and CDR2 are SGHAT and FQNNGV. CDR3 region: CASSWGFTGELFF. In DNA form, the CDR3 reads TGTGCCAGCAGCTGGGGCTTCACCGGGGAGCTGTTTTTT.

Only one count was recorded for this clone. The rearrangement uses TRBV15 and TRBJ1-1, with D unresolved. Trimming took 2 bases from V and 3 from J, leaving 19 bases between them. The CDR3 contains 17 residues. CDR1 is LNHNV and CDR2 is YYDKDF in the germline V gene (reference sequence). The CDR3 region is CATSRTQPKGRDTEAFF. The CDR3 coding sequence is TGTGCCACCAGCAGAACTCAACCAAAAGGGAGGGACACTGAAGCTTTCTTT.

CDR3 residues: CASLSPGGPGEQFF. The CDR3 coding sequence is TGTGCCAGCCTCAGCCCCGGGGGGCCGGGTGAGCAGTTCTTC. The chain couples TRBV6-5 to TRBJ2-1, with D possibly matching TRBD2 (7 bases). Germline loops: CDR1 MNHEY, CDR2 SVGAGI. The CDR3 is 14 residues long. The V gene lost 8 bases and the J gene lost 9 bases, with 20 bases spanning the gap.

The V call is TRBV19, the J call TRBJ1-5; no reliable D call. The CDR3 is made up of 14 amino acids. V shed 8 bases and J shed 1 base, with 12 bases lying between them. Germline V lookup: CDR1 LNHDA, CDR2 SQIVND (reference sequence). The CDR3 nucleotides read TGTGCCAGTTCTCCCGAGCCGAGCAATCAGCCCCAGCATTTT. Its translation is CASSPEPSNQPQHF.

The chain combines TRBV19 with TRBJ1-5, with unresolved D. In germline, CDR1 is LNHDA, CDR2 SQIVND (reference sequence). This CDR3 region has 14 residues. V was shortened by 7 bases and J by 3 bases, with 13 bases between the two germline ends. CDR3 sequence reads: CASKDPRHNQPQHF. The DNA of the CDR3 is TGTGCCAGTAAAGACCCAAGGCACAATCAGCCCCAGCATTTT.

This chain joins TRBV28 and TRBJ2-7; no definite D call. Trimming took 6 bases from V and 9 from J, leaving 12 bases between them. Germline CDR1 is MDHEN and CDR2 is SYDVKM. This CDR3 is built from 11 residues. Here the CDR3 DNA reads TGTGCCAGCAGACAAACCGGCGGGCAGTACTTC. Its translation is CASRQTGGQYF.

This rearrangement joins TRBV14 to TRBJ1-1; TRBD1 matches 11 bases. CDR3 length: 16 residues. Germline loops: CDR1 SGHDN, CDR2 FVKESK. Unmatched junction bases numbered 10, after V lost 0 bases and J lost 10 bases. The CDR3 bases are TGTGCCAGCAGCCAAGATCCGGGACAGGGGGAGTGGGGAGCTTTCTTT. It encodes CASSQDPGQGEWGAFF.

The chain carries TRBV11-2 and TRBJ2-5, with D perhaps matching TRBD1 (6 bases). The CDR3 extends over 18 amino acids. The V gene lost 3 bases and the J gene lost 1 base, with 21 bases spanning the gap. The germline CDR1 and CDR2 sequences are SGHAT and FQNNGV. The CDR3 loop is CASSFTGKQLRRQETQYF. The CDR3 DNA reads TGTGCCAGCAGCTTCACAGGGAAACAACTCCGGCGCCAAGAGACCCAGTACTTC.